This T cell receptor (beta chain) was found in a study of blood T cells in healthy people across ages (dated by TCRdb to the mid-2010s). Concerning the study at large: Template switching captured roughly one uniquely barcoded TCR beta cDNA molecule per two T cells in model experiments. The study measured age-related changes in TCR beta repertoire diversity using deep sequencing normalized with unique cDNA molecular identifiers. Four age groups were formed from the donors: young (average approximately 16 years), middle-aged (approximately 40), aged (roughly 56) and long-lived (approximately 80). To avoid experimental bias, donors of different ages were distributed randomly across sequencing lanes. The study analyzed two additional independent replicas of 1 million unique cDNA reads from the same blood draw for two donors, one aged 18 to 29 and one aged 80 or older.

General study outcomes and caveats: As age increased, observed TCR beta diversity per million T cells dropped in a roughly linear way, and a significant reduction was already evident by age 40. Bulk unsorted PBMC profiling prevented conclusive comparison of naive and antigen-experienced compartments. Because donor CMV infection status was unknown, age-related changes in expanded clonotypes were potentially confounded. Compared with the aged group, more naive CD4+ T cells, fewer expanded clones and increased TCR diversity were shown by the long-lived group, suggesting age selection. A strong correlation was found between observed TCR beta diversity and the percentage of naive T cells measured by flow cytometry. Estimates of total diversity based on one million sequenced T cells were considered lower bounds and underestimates.

The CDR3 holds 14 amino acids from the cysteine to the phenylalanine. The entry retains the CDR3 DNA only, 42 bases that are in frame from base 1. The germline V gene supplies CDR1 KGHSH and CDR2 LQKENI. Library generation was performed with 5' RACE. Instrument used: Illumina HiSeq 2500. A second PCR of about 7 to 12 cycles was run with a J-beta primer mix and a sample-barcoded 5' primer. A unique molecular identifier was introduced onto each TCR beta cDNA molecule by a template-switch 5' adaptor carrying 12 random nucleotides. At least 2.5 million CDR3-containing paired-end reads were obtained from each sample. First-strand cDNA was synthesized from all RNA with the Mint cDNA synthesis kit, primed by a TRBC-specific oligonucleotide. All cDNA was treated with uracil-DNA glycosylase and then went through a first 18-cycle PCR with the universal primers M1SS and BC2_uni_R. As for the original processing: Normalization of each sample was performed by random selection of 1 million high-quality reads, each carrying a distinct molecular identifier. Reads with shared molecular identifiers were discarded instead of being binned into consensus sequences. CDR3 identification, clonotype clustering and error correction used MiTCR with a Q25 quality threshold and the strictest error-elimination algorithm. A nonparametric unseen species model with Euler transformation was used to estimate lower-bound total TCR beta diversity. TCRdb reprocessing: public reads trimmed at Q25 with fastp, clones called with MiXCR, in-frame beta chains kept. Every CDR3 protein is listed once, alongside the most common genes and DNA of its rows. TCRdb, not the authors, supplied the V and J calls. The sample table contains hundreds of thousands of distinct CDR3 sequences; only one count was recorded for under 30% of them. The ten largest account for about 18% of the sample.

Systemically healthy Caucasian individuals from Russia, about 38 in total and aged about 6 to 95 years, were included as donors. Each donor gave 9 to 10 milliliters of peripheral blood, collected into EDTA-treated Vacutainer tubes. Ficoll-Paque density-gradient centrifugation was used to isolate PBMCs, with at least 6.5 million per sample. Trizol reagent was used to extract total RNA from the PBMCs, yielding at least 5 micrograms per sample. The percentages of naive CD45RAhigh/CD27high T cells were determined by flow cytometry on a PBMC aliquot from every donor. Points on this clonotype: What antigen it recognizes has not been identified. Sequence at one end of the junction differs from germline and may be a read error.

The chain is assembled from TRBV18 and TRBJ1-5; TRBD1 is a possible D gene, resting on 6 matching bases. The sample consisted of blood. This receptor was identified in a woman of 80 years or more in good health. DNA sequence: TGTGCCCGCTCCCAGGAGGGGGGAAATCAGCCCCAGCATTTT. Its protein is CARSQEGGNQPQHF.